This T cell receptor (beta chain) appears in the sequencing data of a study of human T cells and chemical hapten exposure. On the study more broadly: Throughout a study of about 6 months, patients underwent weekly scalp administration of diphenylcyclopropenone doses.

Per germline, CDR1 KGHSH and CDR2 LQKENI. This CDR3 is 19 amino acids long. V was shortened by 3 bases and J by 0 bases, with 21 bases between the two germline ends. Time point reported: patch test 3, about 24 weeks after DPC sensitization. Stated treatment: therapeutic diphenylcyclopropenone sensitization with weekly scalp DPC. It was unfractionated whole blood from which total RNA was extracted. Blood draws came first, before each patch test. This clonotype has a handful of counts. TCRdb called the RACE reads again in MiXCR, with one record for every CDR3 protein. The data contain roughly 40,000 distinct CDR3 sequences, roughly an eighth of them singletons.

Here the sequenced sample was whole blood, taken in connection with sensitization to the hapten diphenylcyclopropenone (DPC). This chain links TRBV18 with TRBJ1-5, with D possibly being TRBD1 (5 bases). This clonotype was sampled from a woman aged 40 to 50 with alopecia areata. Some clones in this sample may be carry-over from other donors' samples. The CDR3 loop is CASSPYAIMDGTSNQPQHF. CDR3 nucleotides: TGTGCCAGCTCACCTTATGCTATAATGGACGGGACTAGCAATCAGCCCCAGCATTTT. Based on the CDR3 plus reference TRBV18 and TRBJ1-5, the full variable domain is NAGVMQNPRHLVRRRGQEARLRCSPMKGHSHVYWYRQLPEEGLKFMVYLQKENIIDESGMPKERFSAEFPKEGPSILRIQQVVRGDSAAYFCASSPYAIMDGTSNQPQHFGDGTRLSIL.